The TCR beta chain under discussion was sequenced for a study of response to subunit inactivated influenza vaccine. TCRdb called the RT-PCR reads again in MiXCR, with one record for every CDR3 protein. The sample records fewer than 600,000 distinct CDR3 sequences, 6% to 9% being singletons. Study-level results: The authors proposed limited new T cell recruitment per seasonal influenza vaccination.

On this clonotype: Antigen specificity is unknown.

The clonotype comes from a man aged 50-75 years who received an inactivated influenza vaccine. Here the sequenced sample was PBMCs from blood, taken less than 30 months after vaccination.

The CDR3 DNA follows: TGTGCCAGCAGCCAATGGTCCGGGGGCCAAGAGACCCAGTACTTC. It translates to CASSQWSGGQETQYF. The chain combines TRBV7-8 with TRBJ2-5, with D tentatively TRBD2 (6 bases). The ends were cut back, 5 bases at V and 1 base at J, with 14 bases in the middle. CDR1 and CDR2 (germline): SGHVS, FQNEAQ. The CDR3 runs 15 residues.